The clone carrying this TCR beta chain has a handful of counts. From the RT-PCR reads, TCRdb called clonotypes with MiXCR, one entry per CDR3 protein. The data contain approximately 170,000 distinct CDR3 sequences, approximately 25% of them singletons. The data originate from a study of patients and donors after allogeneic stem cell transplantation. Between the trimmed V and J ends, which lost 0 bases and 5 bases, there was a span of 17 bases. Germline V gene data show CDR1 as MNHNY and CDR2 as SVGAGI (reference sequence). The CDR3 is 17 residues long. The clonotype comes from a human donor who was either an allogeneic HSCT recipient or a stem cell or donor lymphocyte infusion donor (not recorded which). It is not recorded whose cells these are; they may come from a transplant donor. Sequencing was performed on blood, either unsorted or a sorted T cell fraction (not recorded which). The J gene is TRBJ1-5, the V gene TRBV6-6, with D uncertain. DNA for the CDR3: TGTGCCAGCAGTTACTCGGGCAATTTATGGGGTGATCAGCCCCAGCATTTT. Its protein product is CASSYSGNLWGDQPQHF.